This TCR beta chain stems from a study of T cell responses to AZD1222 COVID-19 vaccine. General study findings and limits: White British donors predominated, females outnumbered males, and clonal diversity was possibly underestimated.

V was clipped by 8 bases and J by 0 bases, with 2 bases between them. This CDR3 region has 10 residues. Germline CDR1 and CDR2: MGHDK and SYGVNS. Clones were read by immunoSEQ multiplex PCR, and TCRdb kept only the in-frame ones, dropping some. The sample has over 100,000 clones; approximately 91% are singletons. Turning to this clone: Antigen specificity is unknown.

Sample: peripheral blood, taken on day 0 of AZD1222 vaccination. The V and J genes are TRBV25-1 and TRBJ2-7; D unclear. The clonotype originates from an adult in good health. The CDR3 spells CASGSYEQYF. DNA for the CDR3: TGTGCCAGCGGCTCCTACGAGCAGTACTTC.